This T cell receptor beta chain is from a study of shared clonotypes between healthy human individuals. Across the whole study: CD4 naive and memory got three plates each, CD8 naive two, CD8 memory one. Study-wide points: Donors were few, which limited the genetic and exposure-history diversity represented. Large sequencing depth failed to make sorted-subset sequencing complete, rarefaction showed.

Remarks on this clone: Its specificity is not known.

Cells designated naive CD8 were CD45RO-negative and were positively selected for CCR7, with terminally differentiated effector memory CD45RA+ cells excluded. This table comes from immunoSEQ multiplex PCR, and its TCRdb copy is limited to in-frame clones, with some not included. The sample holds around 640,000 clones; approximately 96% are singletons and the top ten take less than 0.12%. Germline V gene sequence: CDR1 LNHDA, CDR2 SQIVND (reference sequence). The CDR3 covers 14 residues. Losses at the gene ends were 1 base for V and 9 bases for J; bases not matched to a gene: 5. This TCR came from a woman in her twenties or thirties in good health. The rearrangement joins TRBV19 to TRBJ2-2; 7 bases match TRBD2. Sample: naive CD8+ T cells sorted from blood. CDR3 nucleotide sequence: TGTGCCAGTAGTATAGGCGGGGAGGGTCGGGAGCTGTTTTTT. Translated, it gives CASSIGGEGRELFF.